This record looks at one T cell receptor beta chain sequence and its context. The table came from immunoSEQ multiplex PCR; TCRdb's copy has only in-frame clones and leaves some out. The profile covers around 68,000 clones, with approximately 90% appearing a single time and around 1.6% taken by the ten largest. This entry comes from a study of T cell changes during pregnancy in multiple sclerosis. The CDR3 is 13 residues long. Trimming took off 3 bases at V and 1 base at J, with 4 bases between the two ends. Germline values: CDR1 SGHRS, CDR2 YFSETQ. This specimen consisted of peripheral blood, obtained in the third trimester of pregnancy. This clonotype was sampled from a female donor with multiple sclerosis, enrolled in a pregnancy study. The rearrangement uses TRBV5-1 and TRBJ2-2; no clear D gene. CDR3 DNA sequence: TGCGCCAGCAGCTCCCTGAACACCGGGGAGCTGTTTTTT. This gives the protein CASSSLNTGELFF.